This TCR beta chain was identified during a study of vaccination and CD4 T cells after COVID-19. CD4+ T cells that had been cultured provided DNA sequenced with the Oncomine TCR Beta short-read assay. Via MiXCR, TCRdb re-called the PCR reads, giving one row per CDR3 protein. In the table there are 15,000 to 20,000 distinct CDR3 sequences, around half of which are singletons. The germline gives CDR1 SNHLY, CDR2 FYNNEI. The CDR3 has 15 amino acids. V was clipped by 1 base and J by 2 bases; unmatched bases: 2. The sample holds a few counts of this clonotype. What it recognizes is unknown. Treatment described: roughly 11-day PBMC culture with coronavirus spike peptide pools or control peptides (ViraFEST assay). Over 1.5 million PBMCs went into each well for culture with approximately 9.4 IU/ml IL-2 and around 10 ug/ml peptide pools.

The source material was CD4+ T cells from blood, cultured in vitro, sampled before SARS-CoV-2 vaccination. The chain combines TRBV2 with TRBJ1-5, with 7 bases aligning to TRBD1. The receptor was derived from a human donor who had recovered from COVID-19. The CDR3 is CASSEGQGGNQPQHF. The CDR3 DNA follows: TGTGCCAGCAGTGAAGGACAGGGCGGCAATCAGCCCCAGCATTTT.